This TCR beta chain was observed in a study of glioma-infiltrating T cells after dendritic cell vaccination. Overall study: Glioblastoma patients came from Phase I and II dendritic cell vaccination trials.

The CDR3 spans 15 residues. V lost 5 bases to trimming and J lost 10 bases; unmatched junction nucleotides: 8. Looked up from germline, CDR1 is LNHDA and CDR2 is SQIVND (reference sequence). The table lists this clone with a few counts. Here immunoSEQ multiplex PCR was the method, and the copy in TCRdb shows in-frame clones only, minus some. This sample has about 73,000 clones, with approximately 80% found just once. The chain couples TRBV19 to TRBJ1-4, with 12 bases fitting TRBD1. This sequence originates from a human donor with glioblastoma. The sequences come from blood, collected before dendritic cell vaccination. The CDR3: CASSPGTGGSGKLFF. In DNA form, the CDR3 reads TGTGCCAGTAGTCCAGGGACAGGGGGCAGCGGAAAACTGTTTTTT.